This passage covers 16 T cell receptor beta chains from one sample sequenced in a study of siplizumab effects on memory and regulatory T cells. TCRdb's copy holds only in-frame clones and misses some; the assay was immunoSEQ multiplex PCR. The sample records some 100,000 clones, roughly 96% being singletons. Sequenced input: naive CD4+ T cells sorted from blood. The origin of the receptors is a human donor in good health.

The V gene is TRBV28, the J gene TRBJ1-3; the D gene is possibly TRBD1 (5 bases). The CDR3 length is 13 residues. V was trimmed by 7 bases and J by 4 bases, leaving 11 bases between them. CDR1 is MDHEN and CDR2 is SYDVKM in the germline V gene. CDR3 sequence (DNA): TGTGCCAGCACCCACGGGGCAGGAAACACCATATATTTT. This gives the protein CASTHGAGNTIYF.

V usage is TRBV5-8 and J usage is TRBJ1-6, with D unclear. Germline CDR1 and CDR2: SGHTS and YDEGEE. The CDR3 covers 11 residues. Trimming stripped 6 bases from V and 8 bases from J, with 6 bases between. As DNA, the CDR3 is TGTGCCAGCACCCAGTATTCACCCCTCCACTTT. This gives the protein CASTQYSPLHF.

J is TRBJ2-5 and V is TRBV7-6, with D perhaps matching TRBD1 or TRBD2 (6 bases each). Between the trimmed V and J ends, which lost 0 bases and 2 bases, there was a span of 10 bases. CDR3 size: 15 residues. CDR1 is SGHVS and CDR2 is FNYEAQ in the germline V gene. In DNA, the CDR3 is TGTGCCAGCAGCTTAGCGGGGGGCTTACAAGAGACCCAGTACTTC. The encoded protein is CASSLAGGLQETQYF.

This sequence joins TRBV7-2 and TRBJ2-2; 7 bases align to TRBD1. Trimming removed 5 bases from V and 3 bases from J; junction bases left unmatched: 12. Germline V gives CDR1 SGHTA, CDR2 FQGNSA. The CDR3 spans 17 residues. In DNA, the CDR3 is TGTGCCAGCAGCCCGCGTCTTACAGGGGCTTACACCGGGGAGCTGTTTTTT. Translation: CASSPRLTGAYTGELFF.

This chain connects TRBV25-1 to TRBJ2-7; D is unclear. This CDR3 has 11 amino acids. Per germline, CDR1 MGHDK and CDR2 SYGVNS. V was shortened by 8 bases and J by 9 bases, with 14 bases between the two germline ends. CDR3 nucleotides: TGTGCCAGCGCGCATATGTCAGGGCAGTACTTC. Amino acid sequence: CASAHMSGQYF.

The chain is built from TRBV19 and TRBJ2-7; D is possibly TRBD2 (6 bases). CDR1 and CDR2 (germline): LNHDA, SQIVND (reference sequence). The length of the CDR3 is 11 residues. Trimming took off 11 bases at V and 5 bases at J, with 13 bases between the two ends. CDR3 in DNA: TGTGCCGGCGGGAATTGGGACGAGCAGTACTTC. It encodes CAGGNWDEQYF.

The chain links TRBV7-2 to TRBJ1-5; TRBD1 might be the D (5 bases). Trimming stripped 1 base from V and 7 bases from J, with 11 bases between. Germline CDR1 SGHTA, CDR2 FQGNSA. The CDR3 is made up of 14 amino acids. CDR3 coding DNA: TGTGCCAGCAGCTTAGTACCGGGGGACCAGCCCCAGCATTTT. This codes for CASSLVPGDQPQHF.

This chain connects TRBV27 to TRBJ2-3, with D hard to call. The CDR3 totals 13 residues. Per germline, CDR1 MNHEY and CDR2 SMNVEV (reference sequence). Trimming removed 9 bases at V and 1 base at J, with 11 bases between. CDR3 residues: CASGQAGTDTQYF. The DNA of the CDR3 is TGTGCCAGTGGCCAGGCAGGCACAGATACGCAGTATTTT.

CDR3 residues: CSALRDYGYTF. The CDR3 region has the DNA TGCAGTGCTCTTCGGGACTATGGCTACACCTTC. The chain joins TRBV20-1 to TRBJ1-2; D ambiguous. V was pared by 5 bases and J by 3 bases, with 7 bases between. The CDR3 has 11 residues. CDR1 is DFQATT and CDR2 is SNEGSKA in the germline V gene (reference sequence).

The chain recombines TRBV21-1 with TRBJ1-1. TRBV21-1 is given as a pseudogene. This CDR3 spans 15 amino acids. CDR3 protein: CASSSGGRKNTEAFF. CDR3 DNA: TGTGCCAGCAGCAGCGGGGGCAGAAAGAACACTGAAGCTTTCTTT.

This clone was seen only once. CDR3 loop: CASSRSGWNQPQHF. In DNA form, the CDR3 reads TGTGCCAGCAGCCGATCGGGGTGGAATCAGCCCCAGCATTTT. This chain links TRBV7-3 with TRBJ1-5; no reliable D call. The V gene lost 5 bases and the J gene lost 4 bases, with 12 bases spanning the gap. CDR1 is SGHTA, CDR2 FQGTGA, per germline. The CDR3 has 14 amino acids.

The chain carries TRBV27 and TRBJ1-3; maybe TRBD1 (5 bases). The CDR3 sequence is 14 residues long. The V end was cut by 9 bases, the J end by 0 bases, with 12 bases between. From germline, CDR1 is MNHEY and CDR2 SMNVEV (reference sequence). CDR3 protein: CARNRSNSGNTIYF. The CDR3 nucleotides are TGTGCCAGAAACAGGTCGAACTCTGGAAACACCATATATTTT.

This sequence joins TRBV6-1 and TRBJ2-1; no clear D gene. V was shortened by 9 bases and J by 1 base, with 10 bases between the two germline ends. Germline V gene data show CDR1 as MNHNS and CDR2 as SASEGT. The CDR3 runs to 13 residues. The CDR3 loop is CASHRVSYNEQFF. The DNA for the CDR3 is TGTGCCAGTCATCGGGTTTCCTACAATGAGCAGTTCTTC.

This clone was found once. This chain uses TRBV7-2 with TRBJ2-7; 12 bases line up with TRBD2. CDR3 size: 15 residues. The junction had 4 bases not matched to a gene; V was cut back by 5 bases and J by 2 bases. CDR1 is SGHTA, CDR2 FQGNSA, per germline. In DNA, the CDR3 is TGTGCCAGCAGCGTCCTAGCGGGGGGGCCCTACGAGCAGTACTTC. This sequence encodes CASSVLAGGPYEQYF.

The chain recombines TRBV15 with TRBJ1-1; TRBD1 aligns across 9 bases. Germline V gene data show CDR1 as LNHNV and CDR2 as YYDKDF (reference sequence). V lost 2 bases, J lost 0 bases, and 4 bases stayed unmatched. The CDR3 extends over 16 amino acids. CDR3 nucleotides: TGTGCCACCAGCAGACCCGGGGACAGGGTGAACACTGAAGCTTTCTTT. Its translation is CATSRPGDRVNTEAFF.

This clone occurred once. The chain is built from TRBV7-8 and TRBJ2-7; no clear D gene. The CDR3 is made up of 12 amino acids. V lost 5 bases and J lost 0, with 5 bases in between. Germline CDR1 is SGHVS and CDR2 is FQNEAQ. This chain's CDR3 is CASSRSSYEQYF. DNA of the CDR3: TGTGCCAGCAGCCGGAGCTCCTACGAGCAGTACTTC.